The rows below give T cell receptor beta chains drawn from one sample of a study of cytomegalovirus exposure and HLA in healthy donors. Assay: immunoSEQ multiplex PCR; the TCRdb copy retains only in-frame clones and omits some. The sample lists some 130,000 clones, about 74% occurring once. The sample taken for sequencing was PBMCs. These TCRs come from a woman aged 60-75 years in good health and CMV-seronegative. Each CDR3 is given with its conserved first and last residue. The D gene is left open where the match is weak. The size field is filled for only some rows; it gives once, few, many or a size class.

j_call | cdr3_length | d_call | clone_size | v_call | cdr3_aa | cdr3_nt
TRBJ2-7 | 16 | TRBD2 | . | TRBV28 | CASSSSPGGGTYEQYF | TGTGCCAGCAGTTCCTCCCCGGGCGGGGGGACCTACGAGCAGTACTTC
TRBJ1-1 | 15 | . | . | TRBV28 | CASSLWGGSNTEAFF | TGTGCCAGCAGTTTATGGGGGGGGTCGAACACTGAAGCTTTCTTT
TRBJ2-3 | 13 | . | . | TRBV15 | CATSRGQGDTQYF | TGTGCCACCAGCAGAGGTCAGGGGGATACGCAGTATTTT
TRBJ2-1 | 13 | TRBD2 | . | TRBV5-8 | CASSRGLKNEQFF | TGTGCCAGCAGCCGGGGACTAAAGAATGAGCAGTTCTTC
TRBJ2-2 | 14 | TRBD1 | . | TRBV5-1 | CASSQTGITGELFF | TGCGCCAGCAGCCAGACAGGGATCACCGGGGAGCTGTTTTTT
TRBJ1-1 | 14 | . | . | TRBV25-1 | CASSGKQGRTEAFF | TGTGCCAGCAGTGGTAAACAGGGACGCACTGAAGCTTTCTTT
TRBJ2-3 | 14 | TRBD2 | once | TRBV19 | CASSIGGGENTQYF | TGTGCCAGTAGTATCGGCGGGGGGGAGAATACGCAGTATTTT
TRBJ1-1 | 14 | . | . | TRBV29-1 | CSVIPFEGNTEAFF | TGCAGCGTAATCCCCTTCGAGGGGAACACTGAAGCTTTCTTT
TRBJ1-6 | 15 | . | . | TRBV2 | CASSSTTRNNSPLHF | TGTGCCAGCAGTTCCACGACACGGAATAATTCACCCCTCCACTTT
TRBJ2-7 | 11 | . | . | TRBV28 | CASSSGTEQYF | TGTGCCAGCAGTTCTGGGACAGAGCAGTACTTC
TRBJ1-2 | 14 | TRBD1 | . | TRBV5-8 | CASSRDRGFYGYTF | TGTGCCAGCAGCCGTGACAGGGGATTCTATGGCTACACCTTC
TRBJ2-1 | 18 | TRBD1 | . | TRBV28 | CASSLPGQGHASDNEQFF | TGTGCCAGCAGTTTACCCGGACAGGGGCATGCCTCAGACAATGAGCAGTTCTTC